Listed below are T cell receptor beta chains from one sample, sequenced in a study of cytomegalovirus exposure and HLA in healthy donors. Assay used: immunoSEQ multiplex PCR; TCRdb lists only in-frame clones, some missing. This table has 100,000 to 150,000 clones, 80% appearing once. What was sequenced was PBMCs. These receptors all come from a man younger than 40 in good health and CMV-seropositive. The CDR3 runs from the conserved cysteine through the conserved F or W. Each record gives: D gene, J gene, clone size, V gene, CDR3 protein, CDR3 DNA. A D gene is named only where the DNA matches it firmly. The size of a clone is reported for some rows only, either as once, few or many, or as a class for expanded clones.

TRBD2,TRBJ2-1,few,TRBV28,CASSLSTRGGSYNEQFF,TGTGCCAGCAGTTTGTCGACTCGGGGGGGCTCCTACAATGAGCAGTTCTTC
.,TRBJ1-4,.,TRBV15,CATSRQGYDEKLFF,TGTGCCACCAGCAGACAGGGGTATGATGAAAAACTGTTTTTT
TRBD1,TRBJ1-2,.,TRBV4-1,CASNPTGGFGYTF,TGCGCCAGCAACCCGACAGGGGGCTTTGGCTACACCTTC
.,TRBJ1-2,.,TRBV6-5,CASGREKNNYGYTF,TGTGCCAGCGGGCGAGAAAAGAATAACTATGGCTACACCTTC
.,TRBJ2-5,.,TRBV7-3,CASSLQGLIGETQYF,TGTGCCAGCAGCTTACAGGGGCTAATCGGGGAGACCCAGTACTTC
.,TRBJ1-2,.,TRBV9,CASSASGDGRYGYTF,TGTGCCAGCAGCGCGAGCGGAGACGGACGCTACGGCTACACCTTC
TRBD1,TRBJ1-4,.,TRBV4-1,CASSYTGARTTNEKLFF,TGCGCCAGCAGCTACACAGGGGCGAGGACAACTAATGAAAAACTGTTTTTT
TRBD1,TRBJ2-7,.,TRBV5-8,CASSLSGQGIYEQYF,TGTGCCAGCAGCTTGAGTGGACAGGGGATATACGAGCAGTACTTC
.,TRBJ1-2,.,TRBV5-1,CASSLEAGPNYGYTF,TGCGCCAGCAGCTTGGAAGCAGGGCCTAACTATGGCTACACCTTC
.,TRBJ1-2,.,TRBV6-1,CASSEAGGDGYTF,TGTGCCAGCAGTGAAGCAGGGGGAGATGGCTACACCTTC
.,TRBJ1-1,.,TRBV6-1,CASRKPGQLNTEAFF,TGTGCCAGCAGGAAGCCGGGACAACTGAACACTGAAGCTTTCTTT
TRBD1,TRBJ1-2,.,TRBV5-1,CASSYEPRDRAIYGYTF,TGCGCCAGCAGCTACGAACCCAGGGACAGGGCAATCTATGGCTACACCTTC
TRBD1,TRBJ2-7,once,TRBV18,CASSPPVTGTGFDEQYF,TGTGCCAGCTCACCCCCTGTTACCGGGACAGGGTTTGACGAGCAGTACTTC
TRBD1,TRBJ1-5,few,TRBV4-2,CASSPPNRGQPQHF,TGTGCCAGCAGCCCGCCTAACAGGGGTCAGCCCCAGCATTTT
TRBD1,TRBJ1-4,.,TRBV29-1,CSALTGSTNEKLFF,TGCAGCGCCCTGACAGGGTCAACTAATGAAAAACTGTTTTTT
TRBD2,TRBJ2-3,few,TRBV6-5,CASSSGLAGATQYF,TGTGCCAGCAGTTCAGGACTAGCGGGGGCTACGCAGTATTTT
.,TRBJ1-6,.,TRBV4-1,CASSQDLFGLSSYNSPLHF,TGCGCCAGCAGCCAAGATCTCTTCGGACTGAGCTCCTATAATTCACCCCTCCACTTT
TRBD2,TRBJ2-5,.,TRBV2,CASMPGTSGYQETQYF,TGTGCCAGCATGCCCGGGACTAGCGGTTACCAAGAGACCCAGTACTTC
.,TRBJ2-6,.,TRBV18,CASSPTGHSSGANVLTF,TGTGCCAGCTCACCCACCGGACACAGCTCTGGGGCCAACGTCCTGACTTTC
.,TRBJ2-1,.,TRBV28,CASSLLLRGSNEQFF,TGTGCCAGCAGTTTATTGCTCCGGGGTTCCAATGAGCAGTTCTTC
.,TRBJ2-7,few,TRBV6-6,CASTSIAGDEQYF,TGTGCCAGCACCTCCATCGCAGGGGACGAGCAGTACTTC
.,TRBJ1-1,.,TRBV9,CASSVEALTANTEAFF,TGTGCCAGCAGCGTAGAGGCATTGACTGCGAACACTGAAGCTTTCTTT
TRBD1,TRBJ1-5,once,TRBV7-8,CASSSKDRGRWQPQHF,TGTGCCAGCAGCTCGAAGGACAGGGGTAGATGGCAGCCCCAGCATTTT
.,TRBJ2-7,.,TRBV11-2,CASSLEARSPDEQYF,TGTGCCAGCAGCCTAGAGGCACGGAGTCCGGACGAGCAGTACTTC
.,TRBJ2-1,few,TRBV5-1,CASSQNLQEQPYNEQFF,TGCGCCAGCAGCCAGAACTTGCAGGAACAGCCCTACAATGAGCAGTTCTTC
TRBD2,TRBJ2-5,.,TRBV6-1,CASSEELAGSGETQYF,TGTGCCAGCAGTGAGGAGTTAGCGGGGTCGGGAGAGACCCAGTACTTC
.,TRBJ2-7,.,TRBV4-1,CASSQPGMGDQYF,TGCGCCAGCAGCCAGCCCGGGATGGGCGATCAGTACTTC
TRBD1,TRBJ1-4,.,TRBV7-2,CASSPGTVWEKLFF,TGTGCCAGCAGCCCTGGGACAGTCTGGGAAAAACTGTTTTTT
TRBD1,TRBJ2-5,.,TRBV19,CASTGTGETQYF,TGTGCCAGTACCGGGACAGGGGAGACCCAGTACTTC
.,TRBJ1-2,once,TRBV6-1,CASSEDRDGYTF,TGTGCCAGCAGTGAAGACCGAGATGGCTACACCTTC
TRBD1,TRBJ2-1,once,TRBV4-1,CASSPSEDRGYNEQFF,TGCGCCAGCAGCCCTTCGGAGGACAGGGGTTACAATGAGCAGTTCTTC
.,TRBJ1-2,.,TRBV27,CASSFIGDKQEAYTF,TGTGCCAGCAGTTTCATCGGGGATAAGCAAGAAGCATACACCTTC
TRBD1,TRBJ1-1,once,TRBV5-1,CASSLLGTEGEAFF,TGCGCCAGCAGCTTGTTGGGGACAGAAGGTGAAGCTTTCTTT
.,TRBJ1-1,.,TRBV28,CASNTNMNTEAFF,TGTGCCAGCAATACGAACATGAACACTGAAGCTTTCTTT
TRBD1,TRBJ1-1,.,TRBV5-1,CASSFPGDRGRTEAFF,TGCGCCAGCAGCTTCCCTGGGGACAGGGGAAGAACTGAAGCTTTCTTT
.,TRBJ2-5,.,TRBV23-1,CASSRWGDQETQYF,TGCGCCAGCAGTCGATGGGGGGACCAAGAGACCCAGTACTTC
TRBD1,TRBJ1-2,.,TRBV2,CASTLDRAPNYGYTF,TGTGCCAGCACCCTAGACAGGGCTCCTAACTATGGCTACACCTTC
.,TRBJ1-6,.,TRBV7-6,CASSFGREGSPLHF,TGTGCCAGCAGCTTCGGGAGGGAAGGTTCACCCCTCCACTTT
.,TRBJ2-7,.,TRBV30,CALRRDSYEQYF,TGTGCCTTGCGGAGGGATTCCTACGAGCAGTACTTC
.,TRBJ2-7,.,TRBV27,CASSPQQTDSSYEQYF,TGTGCCAGCAGTCCCCAACAAACGGACAGCTCCTACGAGCAGTACTTC
TRBD1,TRBJ2-1,.,TRBV7-3,CASSTGQLNEQFF,TGTGCCAGCAGCACGGGACAGCTCAATGAGCAGTTCTTC
.,TRBJ2-3,.,TRBV6-1,CASSRGITDTQYF,TGTGCCAGCAGCCGAGGAATTACAGATACGCAGTATTTT
.,TRBJ2-3,.,TRBV9,CASSARTSTDTQYF,TGTGCCAGCAGCGCCAGGACTAGCACAGATACGCAGTATTTT
TRBD2,TRBJ2-7,.,TRBV6-1,CASSELGWGLAGPNEQYF,TGTGCCAGCAGTGAATTGGGGTGGGGACTAGCGGGCCCAAACGAGCAGTACTTC
TRBD1,TRBJ1-2,.,TRBV6-5,CASSGTAANYGYTF,TGTGCCAGCAGTGGGACAGCTGCTAACTATGGCTACACCTTC
TRBD1,TRBJ1-1,once,TRBV5-1,CASSSVQGGNTEAFF,TGCGCCAGCAGCTCGGTACAGGGGGGGAACACTGAAGCTTTCTTT
.,TRBJ1-4,.,TRBV4-1,CASSQIIHEKLFF,TGCGCCAGCAGCCAAATAATTCATGAAAAACTGTTTTTT
.,TRBJ1-1,.,TRBV5-1,CASQIQGPMNTEAFF,TGCGCCAGCCAAATACAGGGCCCTATGAACACTGAAGCTTTCTTT
TRBD2,TRBJ2-3,once,TRBV28,CASSLLLAGTPPAQYF,TGTGCCAGCAGTTTGCTCCTAGCGGGGACCCCCCCTGCGCAGTATTTT
.,TRBJ1-1,.,TRBV27,CASSLHRPNTEAFF,TGTGCCAGCAGTTTACACAGGCCGAACACTGAAGCTTTCTTT
.,TRBJ1-6,.,TRBV14,CASSQEWAGSPLHF,TGTGCCAGCAGCCAAGAGTGGGCAGGGTCACCCCTCCACTTT
TRBD1,TRBJ2-2,once,TRBV7-3,CASSLRRGGVGAITGELFF,TGTGCCAGCAGCTTACGTCGAGGGGGCGTGGGGGCGATCACCGGGGAGCTGTTTTTT
.,TRBJ1-1,.,TRBV5-5,CASSSVLRGLNTEAFF,TGTGCCAGCAGCTCAGTCCTGCGGGGGTTGAACACTGAAGCTTTCTTT
TRBD2,TRBJ2-7,.,TRBV30,CAWKRATGGNFYEQYF,TGTGCCTGGAAACGGGCGACGGGGGGTAATTTCTACGAGCAGTACTTC
.,TRBJ1-1,few,TRBV29-1,CSVSQGANTEAFF,TGCAGCGTTAGCCAGGGCGCGAACACTGAAGCTTTCTTT
TRBD1,TRBJ1-3,.,TRBV18,CASSPGQGNSGNTIYF,TGTGCCAGCTCACCCGGACAGGGAAACTCTGGAAACACCATATATTTT
.,TRBJ1-3,.,TRBV7-9,CASSPSAGTNSGNTIYF,TGTGCCAGCAGCCCCTCCGCCGGGACAAATTCTGGAAACACCATATATTTT
.,TRBJ2-2,.,TRBV28,CASSLLPGGGELFF,TGTGCCAGCAGTTTACTACCTGGCGGCGGGGAGCTGTTTTTT
TRBD1,TRBJ2-7,.,TRBV9,CASSVDRRDEQYF,TGTGCCAGCAGCGTGGACAGGCGGGACGAGCAGTACTTC